These 8 T cell receptor beta chains were all obtained from the same sample, sequenced in a study of cytomegalovirus exposure and HLA in healthy donors. The PCR had 60 Vbeta and 13 Jbeta primers. Sequencing was performed with immunoSEQ multiplex PCR; in TCRdb, only in-frame clones are kept and a portion is missing. The repertoire includes around 88,000 clones, approximately 74% of them detected once, and approximately 1.8% sits in the top ten. Specimen: PBMCs. These receptors came from a male donor in good health and CMV-seronegative.

This clone was counted once. The chain uses TRBV7-8 and TRBJ2-5; D gene ambiguous. The germline CDR1 and CDR2 sequences are SGHVS and FQNEAQ. This CDR3 region has 15 residues. V was pared by 3 bases and J by 1 base, with 12 bases between. The CDR3 loop is CASSFRIVSQETQYF. As DNA, the CDR3 is TGTGCCAGCAGCTTCAGGATAGTTTCCCAAGAGACCCAGTACTTC.

The CDR3 here is CASSEGLGLGEQYF. The CDR3 DNA follows: TGTGCCAGCAGTGAAGGTCTGGGACTAGGCGAGCAGTACTTC. J is TRBJ2-7 and V is TRBV6-1; 8 bases are shared with TRBD2. Germline lookup yields CDR1 MNHNS and CDR2 SASEGT. J was trimmed by 6 bases and V by 1 base; bases with no gene match: 5. The CDR3 extends over 14 amino acids.

The V and J genes are TRBV2 and TRBJ2-5; perhaps TRBD1 as D (6 bases). Trimming stripped 6 bases from V and 5 bases from J, with 16 bases between. Per the germline V gene, CDR1 is SNHLY and CDR2 is FYNNEI. CDR3 size: 14 residues. CDR3 in DNA: TGTGCCAGCAGCCAACAGGGTCTTACGGAGACCCAGTACTTC. Protein: CASSQQGLTETQYF.

The chain couples TRBV9 to TRBJ2-1; possible D gene TRBD2, 5 bases. Per the germline V gene, CDR1 is SGDLS and CDR2 is YYNGEE. The CDR3 has 15 amino acids. With 0 bases removed from V and 8 bases from J, the gap between germline ends came to 15 bases. The CDR3 DNA reads as TGTGCCAGCAGCGTAGGGTGGGCCGGGATCCATGAGCAGTTCTTC. It is translated as CASSVGWAGIHEQFF.

This clone was counted once. The genes are TRBV27 and TRBJ2-7, with 9 bases aligning to TRBD1. The germline CDR1 and CDR2 sequences are MNHEY and SMNVEV (reference sequence). J lost 5 bases, V lost 3 bases, and 8 bases had no gene match. The CDR3 sequence is 15 residues long. The CDR3 DNA is TGTGCCAGCAGTTTCGGGACAGGGCCCAGGGACGAGCAGTACTTC. This sequence encodes CASSFGTGPRDEQYF.

This clone was seen more than once but under ten times. The CDR3 DNA reads TGTGCCAGCAGTGAAGCGCGGGGGACGGGAGCTTTCTTT. It encodes CASSEARGTGAFF. J is TRBJ1-1 and V is TRBV2; tentatively, D is TRBD1 (5 bases). CDR3 length: 13 amino acids. With 0 bases removed from V and 10 bases from J, the gap between germline ends came to 12 bases. From germline, CDR1 is SNHLY and CDR2 FYNNEI.

The chain is built from TRBV25-1 and TRBJ2-5; D uncertain. CDR1 and CDR2 from the germline V gene are MGHDK and SYGVNS. V was cut by 5 bases and J by 4 bases, with 5 bases left in between. CDR3 length equals 11 residues. The CDR3 region has the DNA TGTGCCAGCAGTCTCCTAGAGACCCAGTACTTC. Amino acids: CASSLLETQYF.

The rearrangement joins TRBV5-4 to TRBJ2-5, with TRBD1 matching over 7 bases. Looked up from germline, CDR1 is SGHNT and CDR2 is YYREEE (reference sequence). V shed 4 bases and J 2 bases; nucleotides not matched to a gene: 5. The CDR3 contains 14 residues. This CDR3 reads CASSLTGTQETQYF. Written as DNA, the CDR3 is TGTGCCAGCAGCCTGACAGGGACACAAGAGACCCAGTACTTC.